The clone carrying this T cell receptor beta chain was detected a few times. What it binds is not known. The data were obtained in a study of beta chain features in type 1 diabetes. About the study: All samples yielded about 100 million examined sorted cells. Findings and limits, study-wide: A moderate, significant TCRB CDR3 shortening appeared in type 1 diabetes across four CD4+ subsets. Within patients, naive, central memory and Treg TCRB repertoires seemed more similar than within healthy donors.

Germline assignment: CDR1 MNHEY and CDR2 SMNVEV (reference sequence). V lost 7 bases and J lost 4; bases outside the gene matches: 12. The CDR3 spans 17 residues. Reverse transcribing all isolated RNA meant expressed TCRB transcripts were sequenced. Some clones are missing from TCRdb's copy, which holds only in-frame ones; the method was immunoSEQ multiplex PCR. The sample lists some 350,000 clones; 9.6% were seen once. CD4+ naive, central memory, regulatory and stem cell-like memory cells were sorted via CD45RO/CCR7/CD25/CD127/CD95/CD27. Sequencing was done on a sample of central memory CD4+ T cells from blood. The chain combines TRBV27 with TRBJ2-3; 12 bases align to TRBD1. The TCR was taken from a man younger than 45 with type 1 diabetes. The CDR3 coding sequence is TGTGCCAGCACCCCGGAATACGGGACAGGGGGCGCAGATACGCAGTATTTT. Amino acids: CASTPEYGTGGADTQYF.